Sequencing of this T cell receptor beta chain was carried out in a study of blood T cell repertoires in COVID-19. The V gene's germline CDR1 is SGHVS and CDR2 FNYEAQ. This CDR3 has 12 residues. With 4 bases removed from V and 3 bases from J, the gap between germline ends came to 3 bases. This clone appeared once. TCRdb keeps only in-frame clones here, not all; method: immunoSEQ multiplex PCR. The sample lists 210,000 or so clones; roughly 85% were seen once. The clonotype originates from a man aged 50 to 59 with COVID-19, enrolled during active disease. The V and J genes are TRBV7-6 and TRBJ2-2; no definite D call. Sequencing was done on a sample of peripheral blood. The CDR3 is CASSSDTGELFF. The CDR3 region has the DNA TGTGCCAGCAGCTCAGACACCGGGGAGCTGTTTTTT.